This T cell receptor (beta chain) derives from a study of blood T cell repertoires in COVID-19. Study at large: The United States, Italy and Spain provided the acute and convalescent COVID-19 samples. T cells, B-cell-depleted T cells, or PBMCs provided the cDNA or gDNA that served as material.

Original analysis: Counts of nucleated cells, estimated from reference gene primer amplification, were obtained. Sequenced by immunoSEQ multiplex PCR; TCRdb stores in-frame clones only, minus some. That table supplies the V and J calls and clone size; D and trimming were determined from the DNA. Of some 110,000 clones listed, 65% to 90% are singletons. CDR3 size: 15 residues. From germline, CDR1 is WSHSY and CDR2 SAAADI. V dropped 5 bases and J dropped 2; count of bases not matched to a gene: 6. J is TRBJ2-3 and V is TRBV10-2; 8 bases are shared with TRBD2. The source is an elderly man with acute or convalescent COVID-19. The sample comprised peripheral blood. CDR3 in amino acids: CASSPSSGPTDTQYF. The CDR3 nucleotides read TGCGCCAGCAGTCCCTCTAGCGGGCCCACAGATACGCAGTATTTT.